Following are 9 T cell receptor beta chains from one sample sequenced in a study of T cell responses to AZD1222 COVID-19 vaccine. Sequencing used immunoSEQ multiplex PCR; TCRdb keeps in-frame clones, though not all of them. The sample lists about 110,000 clones; about 90% were seen once. The material was peripheral blood, obtained on day 0 of AZD1222 vaccination. These receptors were collected from an adult in good health.

The chain couples TRBV7-2 to TRBJ2-2, with 13 bases fitting TRBD2. The CDR3 contains 18 residues. After removal of 5 bases from V and 0 bases from J, the junction contained 6 bases not matched to a gene. Germline V gives CDR1 SGHTA, CDR2 FQGNSA. Here the CDR3 DNA reads TGTGCCAGCAGCCCTCCCGGACTAGCGGGGGCGAACACCGGGGAGCTGTTTTTT. Translating it yields CASSPPGLAGANTGELFF.

The genes are TRBV3-1 (or the pseudogene TRBV3-2) and TRBJ2-2; D is possibly TRBD2 (5 bases). The length of the CDR3 is 15 residues. The V and J ends lost 3 bases and 4 bases respectively, with 12 bases between them. Germline CDR1 reads LGHDT; CDR2 reads YNNKEL (reference sequence). Written as DNA, the CDR3 is TGTGCCAGCAGCCAGATGGGAGTAGGCACCGGGGAGCTGTTTTTT. Translated, it gives CASSQMGVGTGELFF.

This clone occurred once. CDR3 nucleotide sequence: TGTGCCTGGCATGAGGGGGGGACCTCTAATGAGCAGTTCTTC. Residues: CAWHEGGTSNEQFF. The V call is TRBV30, the J call TRBJ2-1; weak D call: TRBD2 (7 bases). Trimming removed 5 bases at V and 7 bases at J, with 18 bases between. The CDR3 is 14 amino acids. Per the germline V gene, CDR1 is GTSNPN and CDR2 is SVGIG (reference sequence). Full variable domain (missing parts from reference TRBV30 and TRBJ2-1): SQTIHQWPATLVQPVGSPLSLECTVEGTSNPNLYWYRQAAGRGLQLLFYSVGIGQISSEVPQNLSASRPQDRQFILSSKKLLLSDSGFYLCAWHEGGTSNEQFFGPGTRLTVL.

The CDR3 region is CASSSTFGGQNYNEKLFF. Written as DNA, the CDR3 is TGTGCCAGCTCAAGCACCTTTGGGGGACAGAACTATAATGAAAAACTGTTTTTT. This chain joins TRBV18 and TRBJ1-4, with TRBD1 matching over 7 bases. Germline V gives CDR1 KGHSH, CDR2 LQKENI. The V gene end was trimmed by 5 bases and the J gene end by 4 bases; junction bases not matched to a gene: 16. This CDR3 is built from 18 residues.

The V gene is TRBV9, the J gene TRBJ2-1; D not certain. The CDR3 loop spans 18 amino acids. In germline, CDR1 is SGDLS, CDR2 YYNGEE. V was pared by 0 bases and J by 2 bases, with 18 bases between. The CDR3 DNA is TGTGCCAGCAGCGTAGAGGGTGCTTGGTGGAGTACCTACAATGAGCAGTTCTTC. It encodes CASSVEGAWWSTYNEQFF.

The V call is TRBV18, the J call TRBJ2-3, with no clear D. CDR3 size: 12 residues. V was cut by 2 bases and J by 6 bases, with 6 bases left in between. The germline gives CDR1 KGHSH, CDR2 LQKENI. This CDR3 is CASSPTTDTQYF. The CDR3 DNA sequence: TGTGCCAGCTCACCAACGACCGATACGCAGTATTTT.

The chain is built from TRBV6-2 or TRBV6-3 and TRBJ1-1, with 7 bases lining up with TRBD1. Germline CDR1 and CDR2: MNHEY and SVGEGT. The ends lost 4 bases at V and 5 bases at J; junction bases unmatched: 10. This CDR3 region has 15 residues. The CDR3 protein is CASSFSRQGSTEAFF. In nucleotides, the CDR3 is TGTGCCAGCAGTTTCTCTCGACAGGGTTCGACTGAAGCTTTCTTT.

V is TRBV3-1 (or the pseudogene TRBV3-2) and J is TRBJ1-4; 7 bases line up with TRBD1. V was clipped by 1 base and J by 8 bases; unmatched bases: 13. Per the germline V gene, CDR1 is LGHDT and CDR2 is YNNKEL (reference sequence). This CDR3 comprises 17 residues. The CDR3 here is CASSQGGGEESSEKLFF. The CDR3 region has the DNA TGTGCCAGCAGCCAAGGAGGGGGCGAGGAAAGTAGCGAAAAACTGTTTTTT.

The V gene is TRBV19, the J gene TRBJ2-2; 7 nucleotides match TRBD1. The J segment lost 7 bases and the V segment lost 6 bases, leaving 11 bases of the junction unmatched. CDR3 length equals 15 residues. CDR1 and CDR2 from the germline V gene are LNHDA and SQIVND (reference sequence). The CDR3 bases are TGTGCCAGTAGGACAGGGCGAAGTAGCCGCGGGGAGCTGTTTTTT. Its protein is CASRTGRSSRGELFF.